The 9 T cell receptor beta chains listed next were all sequenced from one sample in a study of T cell repertoires in aging, cancer and after chemotherapy (dated by TCRdb to about 2019). Sequencing used an Illumina MiSeq. Rearranged TRB sequences spanning V, D and J segments were amplified in a multiplex touch-down PCR with a mixed TRB-A/B primer pool. TCRdb reprocessed the public reads (quality trimming at Q25 with fastp, clone calling with MiXCR) and kept in-frame beta chains. Records with the same CDR3 protein are collapsed into one entry carrying the most frequent genes and DNA. The sample table contains 950 to 1,000 distinct CDR3 sequences; only one count was recorded for roughly 14% of them. 8.5% to 9% of the sample lies in the top ten. Genomic DNA extracted from peripheral blood, rather than sorted cells or RNA, was used as the source for amplification of TCR beta rearrangements. Material for sequencing was blood. The receptors originated from a human donor with a solid tumor.

The rearrangement joins TRBV24-1 to TRBJ1-1; the D is unclear. V was shortened by 6 bases and J by 2 bases, with 15 bases between the two germline ends. The germline V gene has CDR1 KGHDR and CDR2 SFDVKD. This CDR3 spans 15 amino acids. Written as DNA, the CDR3 is TGTGCCACCAGTCCCTCCGACCTTGGAAACACTGAAGCTTTCTTT. The encoded protein is CATSPSDLGNTEAFF.

This clonotype turned up a few times. This chain joins TRBV4-1 and TRBJ2-3; perhaps TRBD1 as D (6 bases). There are 17 residues in the CDR3. Trimming left V 0 bases short and J 4 bases short, with 17 bases between. Germline V gene sequence: CDR1 MGHRA, CDR2 YSYEKL. CDR3 nucleotide sequence: TGCGCCAGCAGCCAAGATGCGCAGGGGCGGCGTCCAGATACGCAGTATTTT. This encodes CASSQDAQGRRPDTQYF.

In its sample, this clonotype is medium-sized. The chain carries TRBV20-1 and TRBJ2-1; D is possibly TRBD1 or TRBD2 (5 bases each). The CDR3 length is 16 residues. Trimming left V 5 bases short and J 7 bases short, with 24 bases between. CDR1 and CDR2 (germline): DFQATT, SNEGSKA (reference sequence). The CDR3 sequence is CSARTTRGNVGNEQFF. The CDR3 DNA reads as TGCAGTGCTCGTACCACTAGGGGCAACGTTGGGAATGAGCAGTTCTTC.

This clonotype is termed large. J is TRBJ2-7 and V is TRBV19; possibly TRBD2 for D (5 bases). Trimming cost V 2 bases and J 2 bases, with 16 bases left between them. Germline CDR1 and CDR2: LNHDA and SQIVND (reference sequence). This CDR3 is built from 16 residues. CDR3 region: CASSISLAAGTYEQYF. CDR3 in DNA: TGTGCCAGTAGTATATCTCTAGCCGCTGGGACCTACGAGCAGTACTTC. Full variable domain (missing parts from reference TRBV19 and TRBJ2-7): DGGITQSPKYLFRKEGQNVTLSCEQNLNHDAMYWYRQDPGQGLRLIYYSQIVNDFQKGDIAEGYSVSREKKESFPLTVTSAQKNPTAFYLCASSISLAAGTYEQYFGPGTRLTVT.

This clonotype is termed large. V usage is TRBV20-1 and J usage is TRBJ1-2; D call uncertain. The CDR3 contains 12 residues. CDR1 and CDR2 (germline): DFQATT, SNEGSKA (reference sequence). V lost 6 bases, J lost 8 bases, and 16 bases lay in between. CDR3 protein: CSAETQLLGYTF. The CDR3 DNA follows: TGCAGTGCCGAAACACAGTTGCTCGGCTACACCTTC.

The sample holds a few counts of this clonotype. This chain links TRBV24-1 with TRBJ2-1; maybe TRBD1 (5 bases). Germline CDR1 KGHDR, CDR2 SFDVKD. The length of the CDR3 is 14 residues. The germline V and J ends were trimmed by 7 bases and 10 bases, with 19 bases remaining between them. In DNA, the CDR3 is TGTGCCACCAGCAGGGCCCTCCCGGTCAGCGAGCAGTTCTTC. Translation: CATSRALPVSEQFF.

The rearrangement uses TRBV29-1 and TRBJ1-1; weak D call: TRBD1 (6 bases). V was shortened by 1 base and J by 10 bases, with 13 bases between the two germline ends. The germline V gene has CDR1 SQVTM and CDR2 ANQGSEA. There are 12 residues in the CDR3. CDR3 in amino acids: CSVEVQGRAAFF. The CDR3 DNA sequence: TGCAGCGTTGAAGTGCAGGGGCGGGCAGCTTTCTTT. The full variable domain, completed using reference TRBV29-1 and TRBJ1-1, is SAVISQKPSRDICQRGTSLTIQCQVDSQVTMMFWYRQQPGQSLTLIATANQGSEATYESGFVIDKFPISRPNLTFSTLTVSNMSPEDSSIYLCSVEVQGRAAFFGQGTRLTVV.

Notes on this clonotype: One base away lies a much larger clone, so this may be a sequencing read error. The V gene is TRBV27, the J gene TRBJ1-2; 8 bases line up with TRBD1. Trimming removed 4 bases from V and 8 bases from J; junction bases left unmatched: 12. Germline CDR1 reads MNHEY; CDR2 reads SMNVEV (reference sequence). This CDR3 has 15 amino acids. The CDR3: CASSSTTGDFLGYTF. CDR3 nucleotides: TGTGCCAGCAGTTCCACGACAGGGGATTTTCTAGGCTACACCTTC.

V is TRBV5-1 and J is TRBJ2-1; D is undetermined. The CDR3 covers 13 residues. In germline, CDR1 is SGHRS, CDR2 YFSETQ. The V and J ends lost 2 bases and 2 bases respectively, with 5 bases between them. The CDR3, as DNA: TGCGCCAGCAGCTTATCCCCCTACAATGAGCAGTTCTTC. Translating gives CASSLSPYNEQFF. Complete variable domain (other parts from reference TRBV5-1 and TRBJ2-1): KAGVTQTPRYLIKTRGQQVTLSCSPISGHRSVSWYQQTPGQGLQFLFEYFSETQRNKGNFPGRFSGRQFSNSRSEMNVSTLELGDSALYLCASSLSPYNEQFFGPGTRLTVL.